The rows below give T cell receptor beta chains drawn from one sample of a study of technical replicates of blood from several donors. Sequencing used immunoSEQ multiplex PCR; TCRdb keeps in-frame clones, though not all of them. This repertoire shows approximately 74,000 clones, 75% to 90% found once; its top ten account for about 4.6%. The sample taken for sequencing was PBMCs. The receptors originated from a human donor in good health. Some clones in this sample may be carry-over from other donors' samples. The CDR3 runs from the conserved cysteine through the conserved F or W. Fields, in order: CDR3 protein, CDR3 DNA, D gene, clone size, V gene, J gene. A D gene is named only where the DNA matches it firmly. Size is stated for part of the rows, as once, few or many counts, or as a class when the clone is expanded.

CASSDYLYGYTF	TGTGCCAGCAGCGATTACTTATATGGCTACACCTTC	NA	NA	TRBV9	TRBJ1-2
CASSYGQGAYGYTF	TGTGCCAGCAGCTACGGACAGGGGGCTTATGGCTACACCTTC	TRBD1	NA	TRBV5-6	TRBJ1-2
CASSLGGSSYGYTF	TGTGCCAGCAGCTTGGGTGGGAGCAGCTATGGCTACACCTTC	NA	NA	TRBV5-6	TRBJ1-2
CASTQTGEGGYTF	TGTGCCAGCACCCAGACAGGGGAAGGCGGCTACACCTTC	TRBD1	NA	TRBV7-2	TRBJ1-2
CASSRGGYTDTQYF	TGTGCCAGCAGTCGGGGGGGATACACAGATACGCAGTATTTT	TRBD2	NA	TRBV7-2	TRBJ2-3
CASSLGGGSEETQYF	TGCGCCAGCAGCTTGGGGGGCGGGAGTGAAGAGACCCAGTACTTC	TRBD2	NA	TRBV5-1	TRBJ2-5
CASSSQRGGVGTDTQYF	TGTGCCAGCAGCTCCCAGCGGGGGGGGGTGGGCACAGATACGCAGTATTTT	TRBD2	NA	TRBV7-3	TRBJ2-3
CASSYSNRGYTDTQYF	TGTGCCAGCAGTTACTCGAATCGGGGATACACAGATACGCAGTATTTT	NA	NA	TRBV6-5	TRBJ2-3
CASSLSQGARNTEAFF	TGTGCCAGCAGTTTAAGTCAGGGGGCACGAAACACTGAAGCTTTCTTT	TRBD1	NA	TRBV27	TRBJ1-1
CASSQVAGGGDEQFF	TGTGCCAGCAGCCAAGTGGCAGGGGGCGGCGATGAGCAGTTCTTC	TRBD1	NA	TRBV4-2	TRBJ2-1
CASSQGQFYEQYF	TGCGCCAGCAGCCAAGGACAATTCTACGAGCAGTACTTC	NA	NA	TRBV4-1	TRBJ2-7
CASTREAGTGELFF	TGTGCCAGCACCCGAGAGGCGGGCACCGGGGAGCTGTTTTTT	NA	NA	TRBV2	TRBJ2-2
CASRGGMSYEQYF	TGTGCCAGCAGGGGAGGGATGAGCTACGAGCAGTACTTC	TRBD2	NA	TRBV6-5	TRBJ2-7
CASSLVGRGLTEAFF	TGTGCCAGCAGCTTAGTTGGCAGGGGGCTCACTGAAGCTTTCTTT	TRBD1	NA	TRBV7-2	TRBJ1-1
CASSSGLGDDGYTF	TGTGCCAGCAGCTCCGGACTAGGAGACGATGGCTACACCTTC	NA	NA	TRBV7-9	TRBJ1-2
CASSLLPQGAVNTGELFF	TGTGCCAGCAGTTTATTGCCACAGGGGGCTGTGAACACCGGGGAGCTGTTTTTT	TRBD1	NA	TRBV27	TRBJ2-2
CASSERPALGGYTF	TGTGCCAGCAGTGAACGGCCAGCATTGGGCGGCTACACCTTC	NA	NA	TRBV2	TRBJ1-2
CASSSGGRANTGELFF	TGTGCCAGCAGCTCGGGGGGCAGGGCGAACACCGGGGAGCTGTTTTTT	NA	NA	TRBV5-4	TRBJ2-2
CASSLGQGAKGYTF	TGCGCCAGCAGCTTAGGACAGGGGGCTAAAGGCTACACCTTC	TRBD1	NA	TRBV5-1	TRBJ1-2
CASSSGTGGGIPYYEQYF	TGTGCCAGCAGCTCGGGGACAGGGGGCGGAATCCCCTACTACGAGCAGTACTTC	TRBD1	NA	TRBV9	TRBJ2-7
CASRPLPTGTASGAFF	TGTGCCAGCAGACCACTTCCGACAGGGACCGCCAGTGGAGCTTTCTTT	TRBD1	NA	TRBV2	TRBJ1-1
CASSYHGENTEAFF	TGTGCCAGCAGTTACCACGGAGAGAACACTGAAGCTTTCTTT	NA	NA	TRBV6-5	TRBJ1-1
CASRETGGPTEAFF	TGTGCCAGCAGAGAGACAGGGGGCCCCACTGAAGCTTTCTTT	TRBD1	NA	TRBV2	TRBJ1-1
CASSPGTDQETQYF	TGTGCCAGCAGCCCCGGGACAGACCAAGAGACCCAGTACTTC	TRBD1	NA	TRBV5-4	TRBJ2-5
CASSEIAGRPTGELFF	TGTGCCAGCAGCGAGATAGCGGGACGACCCACCGGGGAGCTGTTTTTT	TRBD2	NA	TRBV7-8	TRBJ2-2
CASSLNPGRYNSPLHF	TGCGCCAGCAGCTTGAACCCAGGCCGGTATAATTCACCCCTCCACTTT	NA	NA	TRBV5-1	TRBJ1-6
CASFGLAGTGELFF	TGTGCCAGTTTCGGGCTAGCGGGAACCGGGGAGCTGTTTTTT	TRBD2	NA	TRBV27	TRBJ2-2
CASSTREQETQYF	TGTGCCAGCAGTACCCGGGAGCAAGAGACCCAGTACTTC	NA	NA	TRBV27	TRBJ2-5
CASRRLAGDNEQFF	TGTGCCAGCAGAAGACTAGCGGGAGACAATGAGCAGTTCTTC	TRBD2	NA	TRBV27	TRBJ2-1
CASSEGGHGETQYF	TGTGCCAGCAGTGAGGGGGGGCATGGGGAGACCCAGTACTTC	NA	NA	TRBV2	TRBJ2-5
CASSPGQGTGELFF	TGTGCCAGCAGTCCGGGACAGGGAACCGGGGAGCTGTTTTTT	TRBD1	few	TRBV6-4	TRBJ2-2
CASTSGRHSDTQYF	TGTGCCAGCACCAGCGGGAGACACAGTGATACGCAGTATTTT	TRBD2	NA	TRBV6-5	TRBJ2-3
CASSRASGWQFF	TGTGCCAGCAGCCGTGCCTCGGGGTGGCAGTTCTTC	NA	NA	TRBV7-2	TRBJ2-1
CASSLGGSYNSPLHF	TGTGCCAGCAGTTTAGGGGGGTCCTATAATTCACCCCTCCACTTT	NA	NA	TRBV27	TRBJ1-6
CASSVFGGRSYEQYF	TGTGCCAGTAGTGTCTTCGGCGGGAGATCCTACGAGCAGTACTTC	TRBD2	NA	TRBV19	TRBJ2-7
CASRRDLTGNEQFF	TGTGCCAGCAGGAGAGACCTGACAGGGAATGAGCAGTTCTTC	TRBD1	once	TRBV28	TRBJ2-1
CASTAGGANTGELFF	TGTGCCAGCACCGCGGGCGGCGCGAACACCGGGGAGCTGTTTTTT	NA	NA	TRBV6-5	TRBJ2-2
CASSPEPDYGYTF	TGTGCCAGCAGCCCCGAGCCGGACTATGGCTACACCTTC	NA	NA	TRBV7-9	TRBJ1-2
CASSPVRRDLAEQFF	TGTGCCAGCAGCCCGGTGAGGAGGGACCTTGCTGAGCAGTTCTTC	NA	NA	TRBV7-3	TRBJ2-1
CASSLYRAGTEAFF	TGTGCCAGCAGCTTGTATAGGGCGGGCACTGAAGCTTTCTTT	NA	NA	TRBV5-4	TRBJ1-1
CASSLGGSYGYTF	TGTGCCAGCAGCTTGGGGGGCAGTTATGGCTACACCTTC	NA	once	TRBV5-6	TRBJ1-2
CASKRALDTQYF	TGTGCCAGCAAGCGGGCACTAGATACGCAGTATTTT	NA	NA	TRBV7-2	TRBJ2-3
CARGARYEQFF	TGTGCCAGGGGGGCAAGGTATGAGCAGTTCTTC	NA	NA	TRBV6-5	TRBJ2-1
CASSEAGRETQYF	TGTGCCAGCAGTGAAGCGGGGCGGGAGACCCAGTACTTC	NA	NA	TRBV2	TRBJ2-5
CASSPATGGNQPQHF	TGTGCCAGCAGCCCGGCGACAGGGGGAAATCAGCCCCAGCATTTT	TRBD1	NA	TRBV5-5	TRBJ1-5
CASKERESSYEQYF	TGTGCCAGCAAAGAACGGGAGTCCTCCTACGAGCAGTACTTC	NA	NA	TRBV6-6	TRBJ2-7
CASSDRENIGEQFF	TGTGCCAGCAGTGACAGGGAGAACATTGGTGAGCAGTTCTTC	TRBD1	NA	TRBV7-2	TRBJ2-1
CASSQLSGTGSYTQYF	TGCGCCAGCAGCCAATTATCCGGGACTGGGTCTTATACGCAGTATTTT	NA	NA	TRBV4-3	TRBJ2-3
CASSLGQGVFYGYTF	TGTGCCAGCAGCTTAGGACAGGGGGTATTCTATGGCTACACCTTC	TRBD1	few	TRBV7-2	TRBJ1-2